The entry below gives a single T cell receptor beta chain sequence along with its context. What it recognizes is unknown. Regions amplified from RNA transcripts were the TCR beta CDR3 regions. First-round RT-PCR of the TCR CDR3 relied on the HTBI primer set. TCRdb re-analysed the multiplex PCR reads in MiXCR, keeping a single row per CDR3 protein. This table has some 500,000 distinct CDR3 sequences, about 24% appearing once. 10 ml of fresh peripheral blood supplied the PBMCs. This record belongs to a study of T cells in Graves' hyperthyroidism and ophthalmopathy. General observations from the study: Ophthalmopathy, which appeared later, was predicted by the model a median around 6.9 months before onset.

Specimen: blood. The TCR originated in a woman aged 30 to 39 with Graves' ophthalmopathy.

CDR3 DNA: TGTGCCATTCGCTCCTGGGGGAGCGGGATCTACGAGCAGTACTTC. As protein: CAIRSWGSGIYEQYF. The chain links TRBV10-3 to TRBJ2-7; TRBD2 matches at 7 bases. The V segment lost 9 bases and the J segment 3 bases; nucleotides outside the gene matches: 14. The CDR3 runs to 15 residues. Germline V gene data show CDR1 as ENHRY and CDR2 as SYGVKD.